These T cell receptor beta chains were read from a single sample in a study of T-cell memory formation after mild COVID-19. In TCRdb, the 5' RACE reads were re-called with MiXCR into one record per CDR3 protein. The table shows 550,000 to 650,000 distinct CDR3 sequences, with 17% occurring only once. The sequenced material came from PBMCs or a T cell subset sorted from them (not recorded which). The receptors originated from an adult woman who had mild COVID-19 (a few samples of this study predate the infection). Cell type and time point are not known. CDR3s include the opening cysteine and the closing phenylalanine or tryptophan. Fields, in order: V gene, J gene, D gene, clone size, CDR3 DNA, CDR3 protein. D genes are given only for firm matches. Rows give clone size only sometimes, using once, few, many, or a class for an expanded clone.

TRBV9	TRBJ2-3	TRBD2	few	TGTGCCAGCAGCGTAGGGCTAGCGGGAGTTAGAACAGATACGCAGTATTTT	CASSVGLAGVRTDTQYF
TRBV10-3	TRBJ2-1	NA	NA	TGTGCCATCAGCCTAGTAACTTCGAATGAGCAGTTCTTC	CAISLVTSNEQFF
TRBV30	TRBJ2-7	TRBD2	NA	TGTGCCTGGAGTGTGGGGGGGATTAGCTACGAGCAGTACTTC	CAWSVGGISYEQYF
TRBV4-3	TRBJ1-2	NA	few	TGCGCCAGCAGCCAAGTATCAGCTAACTATGGCTACACCTTC	CASSQVSANYGYTF
TRBV20-1	TRBJ2-1	NA	NA	TGCAGTGCTTTTAGCGGACCCTACAATGAGCAGTTCTTC	CSAFSGPYNEQFF
TRBV6-5	TRBJ1-2	TRBD1	NA	TGTGCCAGCAGTTTTGGGGGACAGCGTAACTATGGCTACACCTTC	CASSFGGQRNYGYTF
TRBV5-1	TRBJ2-7	NA	NA	TGCGCCAGCAGCTTGGACAGTTCCTTGTCGGAGCAGTACTTC	CASSLDSSLSEQYF
TRBV6-1	TRBJ1-2	NA	few	TGTGCCAGCAGTGAAGGACCGAGCGGCTATGGCTACACCTTC	CASSEGPSGYGYTF
TRBV7-6	TRBJ1-2	TRBD1	NA	TGTGCCAGCAGCCCAAGACAGGGGAGCGGCTACACCTTC	CASSPRQGSGYTF
TRBV7-9	TRBJ1-2	NA	NA	TGTGCCAGCAGCTTAGGGGACTGGGCGTATGGCTACACCTTC	CASSLGDWAYGYTF
TRBV24-1	TRBJ1-1	NA	NA	TGTGCCACCAGTGACCTCCCGGGGGGAGTTAACACTGAAGCTTTCTTT	CATSDLPGGVNTEAFF
TRBV19	TRBJ1-1	NA	few	TGTGCCAGTAGCCCAGGTGGGGGCTTTGTTGAAGCTTTCTTT	CASSPGGGFVEAFF
TRBV19	TRBJ1-1	NA	few	TGTGCCAGTAGTATAGTGACAAGTTTATCTGAAGCTTTCTTT	CASSIVTSLSEAFF
TRBV30	TRBJ2-1	TRBD2	few	TGTGCCTGGAGTAGGAGGTCGGGACTAGTGGAGAGTGAGCAGTTCTTC	CAWSRRSGLVESEQFF
TRBV3-1	TRBJ2-5	NA	NA	TGTGCCAGCAGCAGCCGACAAGTCCAAGAGACCCAGTACTTC	CASSSRQVQETQYF
TRBV12-3/TRBV12-4	TRBJ1-5	NA	NA	TGTGCCAGCAGGTCTACAGGAAATCAGCCCCAGCATTTT	CASRSTGNQPQHF
TRBV6-2/TRBV6-3	TRBJ2-1	TRBD2	few	TGTGCCAGCAGTTCCCCCCCGATCGGGAGGGCCGGGGGTGAGCAGTTCTTC	CASSSPPIGRAGGEQFF
TRBV5-4	TRBJ2-3	NA	NA	TGTGCCAGCAGCTTCCCAGGAAGACGGGCAGATACGCAGTATTTT	CASSFPGRRADTQYF
TRBV3-1	TRBJ1-1	NA	few	TGTGCCAGCAGTCGGACAGACCTTGAAGCTTTCTTT	CASSRTDLEAFF
TRBV11-3	TRBJ2-7	NA	few	TGTGCCAGCAGATCTATGGTGGGAAACCACGAGCAGTACTTC	CASRSMVGNHEQYF
TRBV6-5	TRBJ1-2	NA	NA	TGTGCCAGCAGTTACTCGGACAGCTTCAGGGATGGCTACACCTTC	CASSYSDSFRDGYTF
TRBV5-1	TRBJ2-7	TRBD1	NA	TGCGCCAGCAGCTTGATGGACAGGGGATCGTCTTCCTACGAGCAGTACTTC	CASSLMDRGSSSYEQYF
TRBV7-6	TRBJ2-2	NA	NA	TGTGCCAGCAGCTTTAGCGATGGGGGCACCGGGGAGCTGTTTTTT	CASSFSDGGTGELFF
TRBV30	TRBJ2-1	NA	many	TGTGCCTGGAGTCATGGATCTTATGAGCAGTTCTTC	CAWSHGSYEQFF
TRBV6-5	TRBJ1-1	NA	few	TGTGCCAGCAGTTACTCGAGGGCGCATGAAGCTTTCTTT	CASSYSRAHEAFF
TRBV5-1	TRBJ2-1	TRBD2	NA	TGCGCCAGCAGCTTGGACGCGGCGGGAGGCCCCTACAATGAGCAGTTCTTC	CASSLDAAGGPYNEQFF
TRBV4-1	TRBJ2-2	NA	many	TGCGCCAGCAGCGACCGGAACACCGGGGAGCTGTTTTTT	CASSDRNTGELFF
TRBV20-1	TRBJ1-5	NA	NA	TGCAGTGCCCGGGCGGGGATGGTGGGTAGCAATCAGCCCCAGCATTTT	CSARAGMVGSNQPQHF
TRBV5-5	TRBJ1-5	TRBD1	few	TGTGCCAGCAGCTACTTGGGACAGGGGGCCAATCAGCCCCAGCATTTT	CASSYLGQGANQPQHF
TRBV18	TRBJ1-5	NA	many	TGTGCCAGCTCACCGGACAGTAGCAATCAGCCCCAGCATTTT	CASSPDSSNQPQHF
TRBV11-1	TRBJ1-1	NA	few	TGTGCCAGCAGCTTAGTTGCAGGGGCCATGAACACTGAAGCTTTCTTT	CASSLVAGAMNTEAFF
TRBV6-5	TRBJ1-1	TRBD1	few	TGTGCCAGCAGTACCCGGACAGGGGGCGGAACTGAAGCTTTCTTT	CASSTRTGGGTEAFF
TRBV25-1	TRBJ1-1	NA	NA	TGTGCCAGCAAACAGGGAGGGATGAACACTGAAGCTTTCTTT	CASKQGGMNTEAFF
TRBV10-3	TRBJ1-2	NA	NA	TGTGCCATACATGAAGTTAACTATGGCTACACCTTC	CAIHEVNYGYTF
TRBV12-3/TRBV12-4	TRBJ1-1	NA	few	TGTGCCAGCAGTTTACTGGTCATGAACACTGAAGCTTTCTTT	CASSLLVMNTEAFF
TRBV12-5	TRBJ1-1	NA	NA	TGTGCTAGTGTTTGGTGGGGTGTGGAGAACACTGAAGCTTTCTTT	CASVWWGVENTEAFF
TRBV29-1	TRBJ2-3	NA	few	TGCAGCGCCCCGGGTGAGGAGGGCGGAGATACGCAGTATTTT	CSAPGEEGGDTQYF
TRBV5-1	TRBJ2-6	NA	few	TGCGCCAGCAGCTTGTCCGTGGTCTCTGGGGCCAACGTCCTGACTTTC	CASSLSVVSGANVLTF
TRBV2	TRBJ2-3	NA	NA	TGTGCCAGCAGTGAAACCAGAATCACAGATACGCAGTATTTT	CASSETRITDTQYF